The present T cell receptor (beta chain) was sequenced within a study of blood T cell repertoires in COVID-19. In the study overall: COVID-19 samples, acute and convalescent, were from the United States, Italy and Spain. Nucleic acid was either cDNA or gDNA, and it came from T cells, B-cell-depleted T cells, or PBMCs.

Under the authors' procedure: The authors estimated nucleated cell counts from reference gene primer amplification. TCRdb keeps only in-frame clones here, not all; method: immunoSEQ multiplex PCR. The V and J calls and clone size come from that table; D and trimming were worked out from the DNA. This sample carries some 270,000 clones, around nine tenths of them seen once, and the ten largest clones take less than 2.5%. Germline-derived CDR1 and CDR2 are LNHDA and SQIVND (reference sequence). The J segment lost 4 bases and the V segment lost 4 bases, leaving 3 bases of the junction unmatched. The CDR3 covers 15 residues.

This chain connects TRBV19 to TRBJ2-1, with 11 bases that match TRBD2. The sample was peripheral blood. The clonotype originates from a man aged 45-65 years with acute or convalescent COVID-19. CDR3 residues: CASSTPSGGYNEQFF. CDR3 sequence (DNA): TGTGCCAGTAGTACTCCTAGCGGGGGGTACAATGAGCAGTTCTTC. The entire variable domain, with the rest obtained from reference TRBV19 and TRBJ2-1, is as follows: DGGITQSPKYLFRKEGQNVTLSCEQNLNHDAMYWYRQDPGQGLRLIYYSQIVNDFQKGDIAEGYSVSREKKESFPLTVTSAQKNPTAFYLCASSTPSGGYNEQFFGPGTRLTVL.